The rows below give T cell receptor beta chains drawn from one sample of a study of regulatory T cells in long-lasting Graves disease. Each CDR3 protein gets one entry after TCRdb re-called the multiplex PCR reads with MiXCR. The sample consists of over 650,000 distinct CDR3 sequences, approximately 29% of them appearing once. Sequences were derived from peripheral blood mononuclear cells (PBMCs), sampled when the disease was refractory, from a patient treated with antithyroid drugs. These receptors were obtained from a female donor with Graves disease. CDR3s include the opening cysteine and the closing phenylalanine or tryptophan. Each record gives: J gene, V gene, clone size, D gene, CDR3 DNA, CDR3 protein. D genes are given only for firm matches. Size is stated for part of the rows, as once, few or many counts, or as a class when the clone is expanded.

TRBJ1-5 | TRBV6-1 | few | . | TGTGCCAGCAGTGAAGCGGTTGGGGCCAGGCAGCCCCAGCATTTT | CASSEAVGARQPQHF
TRBJ1-2 | TRBV28 | many | TRBD1 | TGTGCCAGCAGTTTATGGGGGGGGGACAGGACGTCTAAAGGCTACACCTTC | CASSLWGGDRTSKGYTF
TRBJ1-1 | TRBV15 | . | TRBD1 | TGTGCCACCAGCAGAGATAGGAGGGACAGGGTCCACACTGAAGCTTTCTTT | CATSRDRRDRVHTEAFF
TRBJ2-5 | TRBV13 | few | TRBD2 | TGTGCCAGCAGCTCCCTCGGGAGGGAGGAGACCCAGTACTTC | CASSSLGREETQYF
TRBJ1-4 | TRBV30 | . | TRBD1 | TGTGCCTGGAGAAATCAGGGGGCAAGTCGTGAAAAACTGTTTTTT | CAWRNQGASREKLFF
TRBJ1-2 | TRBV7-9 | . | . | TGTGCCAGCAGCATAACACCTCGGACGCATGGCTACACCTTC | CASSITPRTHGYTF
TRBJ2-7 | TRBV11-2 | many | . | TGTGCCAGCACCGATAGAGGGGGGACTCGGGGCTACGAGCAGTACTTC | CASTDRGGTRGYEQYF
TRBJ2-7 | TRBV5-6 | . | TRBD2 | TGTGCCAGCAGCTTGGGACTAGCGGGATGGGAGCAGTACTTC | CASSLGLAGWEQYF
TRBJ2-4 | TRBV6-5 | . | TRBD2 | TGTGCCAGCAGTTACTCGAGGGAGGGCATTCAGTACTTC | CASSYSREGIQYF
TRBJ1-2 | TRBV6-1 | few | . | TGTGCCAGCACGGGTCTTACATATGGCTACACCTTC | CASTGLTYGYTF
TRBJ2-7 | TRBV29-1 | . | . | TGCAGCGTTGTAAGGCCCCCGGGGGACGAGCAGTACTTC | CSVVRPPGDEQYF
TRBJ2-5 | TRBV19 | . | . | TGTGCCAGTAGTCAGCGGGCTAATTTTCAAGAGACCCAGTACTTC | CASSQRANFQETQYF
TRBJ1-2 | TRBV25-1 | . | . | TGTGCCAGCAGTGCCCACAGGCAGGTTGCTGGCTACACCTTC | CASSAHRQVAGYTF
TRBJ1-5 | TRBV27 | few | . | TGTGCCAGCAGCCGGATGGGACCGTATGGCAATCAGCCCCAGCATTTT | CASSRMGPYGNQPQHF
TRBJ1-6 | TRBV6-5 | many | . | TGTGCCAGCAGTTACTCGGGAGCCAATTCACCCCTCCACTTT | CASSYSGANSPLHF
TRBJ1-5 | TRBV19 | . | . | TGTGCCAGTAGTATTGTGCGCAGCAATCAGCCCCAGCATTTT | CASSIVRSNQPQHF
TRBJ2-7 | TRBV6-2/TRBV6-3 | . | . | TGTGCCAGCAGTTACTCGAGTAGTTCCCTCTACGAGCAGTACTTC | CASSYSSSSLYEQYF
TRBJ1-1 | TRBV29-1 | . | . | TGCAGCGTTGTAAACACTGAAGCTTTCTTT | CSVVNTEAFF
TRBJ1-4 | TRBV11-2 | . | . | TGTGCCAGCAGCCGCGGCCCGGGGTGGGGTTCAACTAATGAAAAACTGTTTTTT | CASSRGPGWGSTNEKLFF
TRBJ2-4 | TRBV3-1 | few | . | TGTGCCAGCAGCCGACAGAGTCTAGCCAAAAACATTCAGTACTTC | CASSRQSLAKNIQYF
TRBJ2-7 | TRBV6-5 | . | TRBD1 | TGTGCCAGCAGTTACTCGGTGCAGGGGGACGCCTACGAGCAGTACTTC | CASSYSVQGDAYEQYF
TRBJ1-2 | TRBV6-1 | few | TRBD1 | TGTGCCAGCAGTGAAGGGAGTAGGGGGCTGAGCTATGGCTACACCTTC | CASSEGSRGLSYGYTF
TRBJ2-5 | TRBV6-1 | . | TRBD2 | TGTGCCAGCAGAGGCAGCGGGAGTGAGACCCAGTACTTC | CASRGSGSETQYF
TRBJ2-7 | TRBV7-3 | . | TRBD2 | TGTGCCAGCAGCTTAATGTCGCGGGGGGGTTCGGAGCAGTACTTC | CASSLMSRGGSEQYF
TRBJ2-7 | TRBV20-1 | . | TRBD2 | TGCAGTGCCAGGGACGATAGACTAGCGAATTCCTACGAGCAGTACTTC | CSARDDRLANSYEQYF
TRBJ2-5 | TRBV28 | . | . | TGTGCCAGCAGGGTATGGGGCCAGCTAGGAGACCAAGAGACCCAGTACTTC | CASRVWGQLGDQETQYF
TRBJ2-7 | TRBV11-2 | . | TRBD1 | TGTGCCAGCAGCCAGGACAGGGTCCACGAGCAGTACTTC | CASSQDRVHEQYF
TRBJ1-1 | TRBV28 | many | . | TGTGCCAGCAACCCTGGGGGGGCCAGAACAGCTTTCTTT | CASNPGGARTAFF
TRBJ1-2 | TRBV30 | many | . | TGTGCCTGGAGTTTGCCCCGTGGCTACACCTTC | CAWSLPRGYTF
TRBJ1-1 | TRBV7-2 | few | . | TGTGCCAGCAGCTCGTCTGGGGGTTACACTGAAGCTTTCTTT | CASSSSGGYTEAFF